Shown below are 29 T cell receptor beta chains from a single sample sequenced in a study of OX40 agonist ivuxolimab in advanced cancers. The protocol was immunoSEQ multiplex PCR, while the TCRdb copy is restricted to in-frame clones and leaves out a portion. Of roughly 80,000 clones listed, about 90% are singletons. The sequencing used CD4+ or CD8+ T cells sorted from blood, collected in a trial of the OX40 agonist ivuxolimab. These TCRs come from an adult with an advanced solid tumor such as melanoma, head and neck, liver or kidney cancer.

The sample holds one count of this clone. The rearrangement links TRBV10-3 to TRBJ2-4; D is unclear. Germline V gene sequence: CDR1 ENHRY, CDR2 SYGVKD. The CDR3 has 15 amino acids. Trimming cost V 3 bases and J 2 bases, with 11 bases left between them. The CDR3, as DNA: TGTGCCATCAGTGATCAGGCTCGGTCCAAAAACATTCAGTACTTC. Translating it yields CAISDQARSKNIQYF.

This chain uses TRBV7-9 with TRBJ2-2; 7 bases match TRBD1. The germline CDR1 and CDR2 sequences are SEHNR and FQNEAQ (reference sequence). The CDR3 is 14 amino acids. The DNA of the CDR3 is TGTGTCAGTTTCGCCGAGGGGGCTCAAGGGGAGCTGTTTTTT. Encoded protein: CVSFAEGAQGELFF.

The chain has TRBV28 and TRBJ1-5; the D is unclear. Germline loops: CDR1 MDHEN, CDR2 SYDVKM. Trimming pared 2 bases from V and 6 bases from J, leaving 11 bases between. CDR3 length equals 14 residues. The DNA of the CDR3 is TGTGCCAGCAGTTTACCCCGGGAGGGTCAGCCCCAGCATTTT. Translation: CASSLPREGQPQHF.

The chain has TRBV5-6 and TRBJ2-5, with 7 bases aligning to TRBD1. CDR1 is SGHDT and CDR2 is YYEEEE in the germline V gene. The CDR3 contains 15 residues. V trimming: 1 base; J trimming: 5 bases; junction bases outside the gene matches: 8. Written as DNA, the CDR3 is TGTGCCAGCAGCTTGTTTAGGGGGCTAGGGGAGACCCAGTACTTC. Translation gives CASSLFRGLGETQYF.

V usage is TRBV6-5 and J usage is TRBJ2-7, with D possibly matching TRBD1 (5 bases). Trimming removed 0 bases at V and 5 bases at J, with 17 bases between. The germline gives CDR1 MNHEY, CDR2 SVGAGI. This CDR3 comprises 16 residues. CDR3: CASSYSRPGLGHEQYF. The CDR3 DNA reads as TGTGCCAGCAGTTACTCGAGGCCAGGGTTGGGTCACGAGCAGTACTTC.

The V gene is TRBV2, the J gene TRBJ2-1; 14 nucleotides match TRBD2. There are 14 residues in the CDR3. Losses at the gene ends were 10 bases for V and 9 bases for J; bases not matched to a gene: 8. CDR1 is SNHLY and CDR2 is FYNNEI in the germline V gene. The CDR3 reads CATTGTSGSSEQFF. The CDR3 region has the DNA TGTGCCACCACTGGGACTAGCGGGAGTTCTGAGCAGTTCTTC.

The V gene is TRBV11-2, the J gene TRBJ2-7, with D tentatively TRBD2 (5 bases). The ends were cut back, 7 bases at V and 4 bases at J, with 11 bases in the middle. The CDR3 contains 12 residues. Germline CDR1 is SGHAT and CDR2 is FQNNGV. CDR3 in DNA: TGTGCCAGCACCCACGGAGGATACGAGCAGTACTTC. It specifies CASTHGGYEQYF.

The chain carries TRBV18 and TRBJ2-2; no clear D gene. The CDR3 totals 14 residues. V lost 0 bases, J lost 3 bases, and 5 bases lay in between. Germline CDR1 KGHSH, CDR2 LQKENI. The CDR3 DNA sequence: TGTGCCAGCTCACCACCCGGAGACACCGGGGAGCTGTTTTTT. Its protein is CASSPPGDTGELFF.

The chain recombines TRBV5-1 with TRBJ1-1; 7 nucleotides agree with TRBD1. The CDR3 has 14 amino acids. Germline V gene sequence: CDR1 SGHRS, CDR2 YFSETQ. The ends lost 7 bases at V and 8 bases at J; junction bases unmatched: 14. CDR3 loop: CASAPQGGGEEAFF. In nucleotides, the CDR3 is TGCGCCAGCGCCCCCCAAGGGGGCGGAGAGGAAGCTTTCTTT.

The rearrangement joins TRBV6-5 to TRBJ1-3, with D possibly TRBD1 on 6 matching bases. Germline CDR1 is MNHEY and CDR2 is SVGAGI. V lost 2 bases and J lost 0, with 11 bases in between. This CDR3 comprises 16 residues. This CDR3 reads CASSYGTPFSGNTIYF. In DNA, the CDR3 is TGTGCCAGCAGTTACGGGACACCCTTCTCTGGAAACACCATATATTTT.

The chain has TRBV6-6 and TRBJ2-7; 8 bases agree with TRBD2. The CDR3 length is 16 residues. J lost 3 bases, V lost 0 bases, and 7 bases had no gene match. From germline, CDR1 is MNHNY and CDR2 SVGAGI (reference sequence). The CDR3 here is CASSYSGTSGNYEQYF. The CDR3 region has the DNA TGTGCCAGCAGTTACTCAGGTACTAGCGGAAACTACGAGCAGTACTTC.

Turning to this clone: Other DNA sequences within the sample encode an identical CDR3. The CDR3 reads CASRGYDTQYF. Here the CDR3 DNA reads TGTGCCAGCAGGGGGTACGATACGCAGTATTTT. The chain has TRBV6-5 and TRBJ2-3; D is uncertain. V was cut by 6 bases and J by 6 bases, with 7 bases left in between. Germline values: CDR1 MNHEY, CDR2 SVGAGI. This CDR3 comprises 11 residues.

The CDR3 DNA reads as TGTGCCAGCAGTGAAGCCGAGTTCCCCCTCTCCTACGAGCAGTACTTC. This encodes CASSEAEFPLSYEQYF. The gene calls are TRBV6-1 and TRBJ2-7, with no clear D. Germline assignment: CDR1 MNHNS and CDR2 SASEGT. V was shortened by 0 bases and J by 0 bases, with 12 bases between the two germline ends. The CDR3 runs to 16 residues.

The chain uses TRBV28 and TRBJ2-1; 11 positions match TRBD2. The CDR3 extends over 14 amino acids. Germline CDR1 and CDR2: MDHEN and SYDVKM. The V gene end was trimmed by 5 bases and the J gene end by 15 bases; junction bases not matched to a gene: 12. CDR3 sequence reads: CASSATGTSGLRFF. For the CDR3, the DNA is TGTGCCAGCAGTGCCACCGGGACTAGCGGCCTGCGGTTCTTC.

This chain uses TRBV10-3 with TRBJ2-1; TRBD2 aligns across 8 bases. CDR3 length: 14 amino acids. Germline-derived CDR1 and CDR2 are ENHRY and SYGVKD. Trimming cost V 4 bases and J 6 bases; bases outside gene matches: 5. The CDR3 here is CAISGGRGANEQFF. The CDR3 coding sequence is TGTGCCATCAGTGGTGGGCGGGGGGCCAATGAGCAGTTCTTC.

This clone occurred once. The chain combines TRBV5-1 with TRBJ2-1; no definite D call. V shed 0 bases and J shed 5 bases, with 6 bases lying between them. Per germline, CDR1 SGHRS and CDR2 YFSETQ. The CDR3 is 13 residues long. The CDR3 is CASSLDLNNEQFF. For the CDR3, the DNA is TGCGCCAGCAGCTTGGATCTCAACAATGAGCAGTTCTTC.

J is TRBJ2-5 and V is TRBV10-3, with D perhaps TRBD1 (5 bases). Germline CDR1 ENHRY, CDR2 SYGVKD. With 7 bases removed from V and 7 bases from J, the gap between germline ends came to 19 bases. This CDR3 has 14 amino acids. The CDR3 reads CAIKGQGTRGTQYF. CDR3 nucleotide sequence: TGTGCCATCAAGGGTCAGGGTACGAGAGGGACCCAGTACTTC.

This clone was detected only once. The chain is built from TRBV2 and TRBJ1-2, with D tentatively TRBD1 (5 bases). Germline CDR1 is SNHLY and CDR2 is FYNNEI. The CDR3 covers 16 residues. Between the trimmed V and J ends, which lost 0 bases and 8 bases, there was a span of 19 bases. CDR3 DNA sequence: TGTGCCAGCAGTGAAGCACGGGACGCAATAACCGGGGGCTACACCTTC. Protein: CASSEARDAITGGYTF. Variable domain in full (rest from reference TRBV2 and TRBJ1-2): EPEVTQTPSHQVTQMGQEVILRCVPISNHLYFYWYRQILGQKVEFLVSFYNNEISEKSEIFDDQFSVERPDGSNFTLKIRSTKLEDSAMYFCASSEARDAITGGYTFGSGTRLTVV.

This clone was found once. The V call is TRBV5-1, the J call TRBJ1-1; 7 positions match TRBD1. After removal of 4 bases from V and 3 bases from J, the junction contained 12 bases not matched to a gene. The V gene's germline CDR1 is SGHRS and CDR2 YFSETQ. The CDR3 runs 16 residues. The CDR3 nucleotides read TGCGCCAGCAGCCTCCGCCCGAGGGGGCTGGACACTGAAGCTTTCTTT. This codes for CASSLRPRGLDTEAFF.

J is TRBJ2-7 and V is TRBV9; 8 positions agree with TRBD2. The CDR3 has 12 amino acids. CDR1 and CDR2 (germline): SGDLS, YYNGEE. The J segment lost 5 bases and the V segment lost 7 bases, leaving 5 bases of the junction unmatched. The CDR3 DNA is TGTGCCAGCCGCGGGGGGATAAACGAGCAGTACTTC. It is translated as CASRGGINEQYF.

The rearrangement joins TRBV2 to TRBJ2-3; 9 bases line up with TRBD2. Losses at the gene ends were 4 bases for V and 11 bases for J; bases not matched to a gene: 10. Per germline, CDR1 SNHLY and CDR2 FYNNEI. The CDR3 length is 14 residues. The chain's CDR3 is CASSATVAGEGQYF. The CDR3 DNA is TGTGCCAGCAGTGCGACGGTAGCGGGAGAGGGGCAGTATTTT.

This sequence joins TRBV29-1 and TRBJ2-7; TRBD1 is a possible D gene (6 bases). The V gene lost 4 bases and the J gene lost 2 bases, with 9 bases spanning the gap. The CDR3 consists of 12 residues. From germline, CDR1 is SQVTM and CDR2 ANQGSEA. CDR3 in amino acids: CSVGPGAYEQYF. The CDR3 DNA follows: TGCAGCGTTGGGCCAGGGGCCTACGAGCAGTACTTC.

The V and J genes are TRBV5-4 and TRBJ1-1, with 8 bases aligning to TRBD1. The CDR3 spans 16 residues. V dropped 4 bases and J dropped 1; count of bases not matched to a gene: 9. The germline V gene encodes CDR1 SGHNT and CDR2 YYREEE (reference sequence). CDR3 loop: CASSPGLGQGNTEAFF. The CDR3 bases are TGTGCCAGCAGCCCCGGGCTAGGACAGGGGAACACTGAAGCTTTCTTT.

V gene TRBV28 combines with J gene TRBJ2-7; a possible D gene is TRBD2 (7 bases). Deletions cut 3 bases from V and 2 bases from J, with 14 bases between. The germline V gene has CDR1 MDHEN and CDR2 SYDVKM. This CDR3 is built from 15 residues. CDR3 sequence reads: CASSLGRGVAYEQYF. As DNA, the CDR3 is TGTGCCAGCAGTTTGGGGAGGGGGGTAGCCTACGAGCAGTACTTC.

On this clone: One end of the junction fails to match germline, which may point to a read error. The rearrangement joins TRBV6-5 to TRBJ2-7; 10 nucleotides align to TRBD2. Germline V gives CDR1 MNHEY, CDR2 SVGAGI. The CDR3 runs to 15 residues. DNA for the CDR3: TGTGCCAGCAGTCAAGTAGCGGGAGGACTCTACGGGCAGTACTTC. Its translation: CASSQVAGGLYGQYF.

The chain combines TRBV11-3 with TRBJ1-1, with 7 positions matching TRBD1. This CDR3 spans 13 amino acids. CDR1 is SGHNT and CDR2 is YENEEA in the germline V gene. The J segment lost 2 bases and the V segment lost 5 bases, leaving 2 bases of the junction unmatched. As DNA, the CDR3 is TGTGCCAGCAGCAGACAGGGAAACACTGAAGCTTTCTTT. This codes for CASSRQGNTEAFF.

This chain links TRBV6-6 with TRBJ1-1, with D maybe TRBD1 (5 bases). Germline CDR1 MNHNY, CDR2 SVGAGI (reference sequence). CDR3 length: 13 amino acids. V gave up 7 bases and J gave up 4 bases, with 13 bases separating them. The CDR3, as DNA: TGTGCCAGCATGTTAGGGGAGGGCACTGAAGCTTTCTTT. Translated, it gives CASMLGEGTEAFF.

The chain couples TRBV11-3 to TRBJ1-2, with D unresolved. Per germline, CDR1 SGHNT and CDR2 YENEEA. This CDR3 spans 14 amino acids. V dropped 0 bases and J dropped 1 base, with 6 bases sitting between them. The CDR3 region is CASSLDTVNYGYTF. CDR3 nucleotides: TGTGCCAGCAGCTTAGATACAGTTAACTATGGCTACACCTTC.

Written as DNA, the CDR3 is TGCGCCAGCAGCTTTTCCGGCCAAGAGACCCAGTACTTC. This sequence encodes CASSFSGQETQYF. J is TRBJ2-5 and V is TRBV5-1; no reliable D call. With 2 bases removed from V and 1 base from J, the gap between germline ends came to 6 bases. Per germline, CDR1 SGHRS and CDR2 YFSETQ. This CDR3 is built from 13 residues.